This T cell receptor (beta chain) originates from a study of T cells after somatic rescue of genetic block. TCRdb's table, derived via immunoSEQ multiplex PCR, lists solely in-frame clones and lacks some. There are over 95,000 clones in the sample; 90% to 95% occur only once, and less than 1.5% lies in the top ten. V was trimmed by 3 bases and J by 0 bases, leaving 12 bases between them. Germline V gives CDR1 SGHRS, CDR2 YFSETQ. This CDR3 is built from 16 residues. The sequence was collected from a woman aged 18 to 35. The genes are TRBV5-1 and TRBJ2-2, with D unresolved. The sequencing input was peripheral blood mononuclear cells (PBMCs). CDR3 DNA sequence: TGCGCCAGCAGCTCCCTTTTATCTACGAACACCGGGGAGCTGTTTTTT. As protein: CASSSLLSTNTGELFF.